This T cell receptor (beta chain) originates from a study of immune evolution from preneoplasia to lung adenocarcinoma. Histologic diagnosis was independently verified by two lung pathologists. Nucleic acids came from premalignant or tumor cells enriched by macro-dissection. This clone was detected a few times. Its matching antigen is unknown. The method was immunoSEQ multiplex PCR; TCRdb's version includes in-frame clones alone and lacks a portion of them. The sample shows more than 7,000 clones, about 81% of them seen only once. General study findings and limits: KRAS-mutant nodules had the highest T cell clonality. From normal lung to invasive adenocarcinoma, top clone frequencies appeared to decrease.

With 4 bases removed from V and 14 bases from J, the gap between germline ends came to 20 bases. The CDR3 extends over 13 amino acids. The germline V gene encodes CDR1 MNHNS and CDR2 SASEGT. The chain employs TRBV6-1 and TRBJ1-1, with D possibly being TRBD1 (6 bases). The specimen was FFPE lung adenocarcinoma in situ tissue. This TCR derives from a person between 65 and 80 years old with lung adenocarcinoma. CDR3 nucleotide sequence: TGTGCCAGCAGTGCTGAAGGGTATAGGGGGGGGTTCTTT. Encoded protein: CASSAEGYRGGFF.